This TCR beta chain was documented in a study of persistence of HIV-infected CD4 T cells (dated by TCRdb to 2020 to 2021). Looking at the study overall: CMV- and HIV-1 Gag-responding CD4+ T cells were isolated from ART-treated individuals so that antigen-driven clonal expansion of HIV-1-infected cells could be examined. The median time participants had been on suppressive ART was 8 to 9 years. Apart from a couple of participants who underwent leukapheresis at a single time point, peripheral blood samples of up to roughly 200 mL were collected from participants at multiple time points. The clonality of all cells in each sorted population was measured by TCRbeta sequencing, and the clonality of infected cells was measured by proviral sequencing. For the TCR cluster analysis across participants, 8 or 9 participants were included for CMV and over five participants for Gag.

Reading the label with the study, this specimen's treatment or condition is: suppressive antiretroviral therapy. A pool of overlapping 15-mer peptides from HIV-1 Gag, at 1 ug per peptide per mL, was used to stimulate the cells. Nonresponding CD40L-negative CD69-negative CD45RO-high memory CD4+ T cells were sorted as memory populations depleted of antigen-responding cells. HIV-1-infected adults in whom suppressive ART had been started during chronic infection were enrolled as participants. Plasma HIV-1 RNA had been undetectable (below 50 copies/mL) in participants for at least 4 years. To be included, participants needed a CD4+ T cell count above 400 cells/uL and a positive CMV serology. Before stimulation, PBMCs were isolated using density centrifugation and then depleted of CD8+ T cells. For roughly 18 hours, CD8-depleted PBMCs were stimulated with anti-CD28/CD49d costimulation, a CD40-blocking antibody, and enfuvirtide, which was added to prevent new infections. Cells were sorted on a Beckman Coulter MoFlo Legacy or XDP sorter, with propidium iodide excluding dead cells. Genomic DNA was extracted using the QIAamp DNA Mini Kit for samples with more than one million cells and using the Quick-DNA Microprep Kit for all other samples.

TCRbeta repertoires were sequenced from genomic DNA with the immunoSEQ hsTCRB assay version 4 in survey mode. For TCRbeta sequencing, genomic DNA was diluted to 9.5 to 10 ng/uL, with up to 1 ug used per sample. The authors' pipeline ran thus. ImmunoSeq Analyzer 3.0 was used for analysis of TCRbeta data, and diversity was computed on productive nucleotide rearrangements. Lower-bound TCR diversity was estimated with the improved Chao index, and clonality with the Gini coefficient using the Immunarch R package. Nucleotide rearrangements that differed but encoded the same CDR3beta amino acid sequence were counted as separate clonotypes. Differential abundance analysis found TCRbeta sequences that were significantly enriched in antigen-responding cells compared with anti-CD3/anti-CD28-activated cells. GLIPH2 grouped TCRs by predicted peptide-MHC specificity, both within each participant and across combined participant data sets. TCRdb provides this immuneACCESS table in a form limited to in-frame rearrangements. Some clones are lacking; in checked studies, under half of them reflect an unresolved V gene, and why the rest are absent is not known. Clonal size and the V and J genes are those of that table, whereas D and trimming came from the DNA. The table for this sample lists some 58,000 clones; roughly 77% of them were counted only once. Of the sample, approximately 1.7% is held by the ten largest clones.

Concerning this clone: Its cognate antigen has yet to be identified. No base qualities exist here, and no much larger clone lies one base off it.

Paper-wide results and their limitations: Degenerate expanded CDR3beta sequences were enriched in antigen-responding cells, suggesting convergent selection of CD4+ responses to CMV and Gag. TCRbeta richness in CMV- and Gag-responding cells was significantly lower than in anti-CD3/anti-CD28-responding cells; CMV-responding cells had higher oligoclonality than CD3/CD28-stimulated and Gag-responding cells. Bulk TCR analyses could not be restricted to the rare CMV-responding cells that actually carried HIV-1 proviruses. A correlation was observed between TCR oligoclonality and proviral oligoclonality within the same sorted populations. The study involved few individuals and tested only a limited range of antigens.

Sample: CD4+ T cells sorted from PBMCs after roughly 18-hour stimulation, taken from a patient who received antiretroviral therapy. This sample's cell subset or site label indicates: CD40L-CD69- CD45RO-high memory CD4 T cells not responding to Gag peptides. This sequence was found in an adult man with HIV who was CMV-seropositive.

In nucleotides, the sequence is TGTGCCAGCTCACCTTCCATGAGCGGAGATACGCAGTATTTT. Its amino acids are CASSPSMSGDTQYF. The chain was built from TRBV18 and TRBJ2-3, with TRBD2 as a weak D call on 5 bases. From its cysteine to its phenylalanine, the CDR3 spans 14 amino acids. Only CDR3 DNA remains: 42 bases, in frame from the first base. The CDR1 and CDR2 encoded by the germline V gene are KGHSH and LQKENI. Trimming costs V 3 bases and J 5 bases, and their ends lie 12 bases apart.